Reported below is one T cell receptor beta chain. Authors' analysis steps: It was from reference gene primer amplification that nucleated cell counts were estimated. Sequencing was performed with immunoSEQ multiplex PCR; in TCRdb, only in-frame clones are kept and a portion is missing. D and trimming were read from the DNA, whereas the V and J calls and clone size are those reported in that table. The sample contains over 200,000 clones, 84% of which appear only once. The data originate from a study of blood T cell repertoires in COVID-19. Study as a whole: COVID-19 samples from acute and convalescent phases originated in the United States, Italy and Spain. From T cells, B-cell-depleted T cells, or PBMCs came the material, which was cDNA or gDNA.

The CDR3 is made up of 16 amino acids. Germline values: CDR1 KGHSH, CDR2 LQKENI. J was trimmed by 6 bases and V by 2 bases; bases with no gene match: 7. Sequencing input: peripheral blood. The V gene is TRBV18, the J gene TRBJ2-2; 9 nucleotides line up with TRBD1. The receptor was derived from a man aged 40-49 years who had recovered from COVID-19. This CDR3 is CASSPSGQGPSGELFF. For the CDR3, the DNA is TGTGCCAGCTCACCATCCGGACAGGGGCCATCCGGGGAGCTGTTTTTT.